This T cell receptor (beta chain) came from a study of tumor and adjacent non-tumor tissue in lung cancer. For the study at large: Aged roughly 30 to 76 years, patients included roughly ten men and roughly 5 women with stage I to III disease. Samples averaged roughly 4 million productive TCRbeta reads each. Study observations and caveats: Shorter survival was associated with higher TCR diversity in tumors. Tumor repertoires had a smaller top 100 clone share than normal lung.

The template was RNA from unsorted bulk tissue. Three rounds of nested PCR, following a modified ARM-PCR protocol, produced the TCRbeta library. TCRdb ran MiXCR on the multiplex PCR reads and lists one entry per CDR3 protein. The table lists some 78,000 distinct CDR3 sequences, roughly 80% of them singletons. This CDR3 has 14 amino acids. Looked up from germline, CDR1 is DFQATT and CDR2 is SNEGSKA (reference sequence). V lost 6 bases, J lost 6 bases, and 14 bases stayed unmatched. Regarding this clonotype: Its antigen is unidentified.

The TCR sequence derives from a woman in her 50s with non-small cell lung cancer. The chain links TRBV20-1 to TRBJ2-7; 7 bases are shared with TRBD2. The sequenced material came from lung tumor tissue. CDR3 nucleotides: TGCAGTGCAGACTTAACCGGGACTATGCGCGAGCAGTACTTC. Protein product: CSADLTGTMREQYF.